This T cell receptor (beta chain) was captured by sequencing in a study of T cells in Graves' hyperthyroidism and ophthalmopathy. Findings and limits, study-wide: Onset of ophthalmopathy came a median 6.5 months after the model predicted it.

As to this clonotype: What it recognizes is unknown.

The germline V and J ends were trimmed by 7 bases and 8 bases, with 18 bases remaining between them. Germline loops: CDR1 SNHLY, CDR2 FYNNEI. The CDR3 consists of 14 residues. Authors of the study amplified TCR beta CDR3 regions from RNA transcripts. HTBI primers were used for first-round RT-PCR of the TCR CDR3. TCRdb re-analysed the multiplex PCR reads in MiXCR, keeping a single row per CDR3 protein. The table includes about 530,000 distinct CDR3 sequences, roughly a sixth detected once. Input material: blood. The TCR sequence derives from a young woman with Graves' ophthalmopathy. The J gene is TRBJ1-5, the V gene TRBV2; possible D gene TRBD1, 5 bases. The CDR3 loop reads CASNPQPRGEPQHF. DNA of the CDR3: TGTGCCAGCAACCCCCAGCCACGGGGGGAGCCCCAGCATTTT.